The 14 T cell receptor beta chains listed next were all sequenced from one sample in a study of cytomegalovirus exposure and HLA in healthy donors. PCR primers comprised 60 Vbeta and 13 Jbeta primers. Only in-frame clones appear in the TCRdb table, and some are missing; sequencing was by immunoSEQ multiplex PCR. Altogether some 110,000 clones are present, roughly two thirds being singletons, with the ten largest covering 2.2%. Material for sequencing was PBMCs. The receptors shown here come from a woman aged 25 to 45 in good health and CMV-seronegative.

The chain recombines TRBV27 with TRBJ2-1; 7 bases map to TRBD1. The CDR3 is 15 residues long. Germline assignment: CDR1 MNHEY and CDR2 SMNVEV (reference sequence). Trimming took 6 bases from V and 3 from J; bases not matched to a gene: 8. The CDR3 is CASSPLGGRYNEQFF. DNA for the CDR3: TGTGCCAGCAGCCCCCTAGGGGGCCGCTACAATGAGCAGTTCTTC.

J is TRBJ1-1 and V is TRBV28; D is undetermined. From germline, CDR1 is MDHEN and CDR2 SYDVKM. The CDR3 contains 11 residues. The V end lost 5 bases, the J end lost 6 bases, and 7 bases lay between the germline ends. CDR3 in amino acids: CASSLRAEAFF. The CDR3 bases are TGTGCCAGCAGTCTTAGAGCTGAAGCTTTCTTT.

V usage is TRBV28 and J usage is TRBJ2-7, with TRBD2 matching over 8 bases. V shed 5 bases, J shed 4 bases, and the junction held 13 bases outside the gene matches. CDR1 and CDR2 from the germline V gene are MDHEN and SYDVKM. CDR3 length equals 16 residues. This CDR3 is CASSVVAGISWYEQYF. The CDR3 DNA reads as TGTGCCAGCAGTGTCGTAGCGGGAATTAGTTGGTACGAGCAGTACTTC.

This chain links TRBV20-1 with TRBJ2-7; possibly TRBD2 for D (5 bases). Germline V gives CDR1 DFQATT, CDR2 SNEGSKA (reference sequence). This CDR3 comprises 11 residues. V was cut by 0 bases and J by 7 bases, with 7 bases left in between. The CDR3 here is CSAREGSEQYF. Here the CDR3 DNA reads TGCAGTGCTAGAGAGGGGAGTGAGCAGTACTTC.

The gene calls are TRBV19 and TRBJ1-3, with 7 bases fitting TRBD1. In germline, CDR1 is LNHDA, CDR2 SQIVND (reference sequence). The V and J ends lost 4 bases and 0 bases, in that order; junction bases with no gene match: 12. CDR3 size: 18 residues. CDR3 residues: CASSTHGRDSRSGNTIYF. CDR3 DNA: TGTGCCAGTAGTACGCATGGCCGGGACAGCCGCTCTGGAAACACCATATATTTT.

This clone appeared a single time. J is TRBJ2-7 and V is TRBV27; tentatively, D is TRBD1 (6 bases). Germline V gene sequence: CDR1 MNHEY, CDR2 SMNVEV (reference sequence). This CDR3 is 14 amino acids long. Trimming left V 7 bases short and J 0 bases short, with 13 bases between. The CDR3 sequence: CASTPDRYSYEQYF. CDR3 nucleotide sequence: TGTGCCAGCACCCCGGACAGATACTCCTACGAGCAGTACTTC.

With regard to this clone: Different DNA sequences within this sample yield the same CDR3. The rearrangement links TRBV15 to TRBJ2-5; 8 nucleotides align to TRBD1. The CDR3 extends over 18 amino acids. The germline V gene has CDR1 LNHNV and CDR2 YYDKDF (reference sequence). V lost 7 bases to trimming and J lost 8 bases; unmatched junction nucleotides: 24. The CDR3 loop reads CATKSGRGLSNGWETQYF. CDR3 DNA: TGTGCCACCAAATCGGGCAGGGGGCTCTCGAATGGGTGGGAAACCCAGTACTTC. Together with reference TRBV15 and TRBJ2-5, the CDR3 gives the full variable domain: DAMVIQNPRYQVTQFGKPVTLSCSQTLNHNVMYWYQQKSSQAPKLLFHYYDKDFNNEADTPDNFQSRRPNTSFCFLDIRSPGLGDTAMYLCATKSGRGLSNGWETQYFGPGTRLLVL.

This clone turned up a few times. The rearrangement joins TRBV7-2 to TRBJ2-5, with 15 bases lining up with TRBD2. V lost 5 bases, J lost 5 bases, and 6 bases stayed unmatched. The CDR3 loop spans 16 amino acids. CDR1 and CDR2 (germline): SGHTA, FQGNSA. The CDR3 reads CASSQGLAGGAETQYF. In DNA form, the CDR3 reads TGTGCCAGCAGCCAAGGACTAGCGGGAGGGGCGGAGACCCAGTACTTC. Full variable domain (outside the CDR3, taken from reference TRBV7-2 and TRBJ2-5): GAGVSQSPSNKVTEKGKDVELRCDPISGHTALYWYRQSLGQGLEFLIYFQGNSAPDKSGLPSDRFSAERTGGSVSTLTIQRTQQEDSAVYLCASSQGLAGGAETQYFGPGTRLLVL.

The V gene is TRBV6-5, the J gene TRBJ1-1; D is possibly TRBD1 (5 bases). V dropped 5 bases and J dropped 1 base, with 8 bases sitting between them. The CDR3 has 13 amino acids. CDR1 MNHEY and CDR2 SVGAGI come from the germline V gene. CDR3 sequence reads: CASSGDSNTEAFF. CDR3 DNA sequence: TGTGCCAGCAGTGGGGACTCGAACACTGAAGCTTTCTTT.

J is TRBJ2-2 and V is TRBV5-1; 8 nucleotides match TRBD2. Germline-derived CDR1 and CDR2 are SGHRS and YFSETQ. The CDR3 extends over 15 amino acids. V shed 6 bases and J 6 bases; nucleotides not matched to a gene: 10. CDR3 DNA: TGCGCCAGCAACGCAGGGGCGGGAGGAGCCGGGGAGCTGTTTTTT. Protein sequence: CASNAGAGGAGELFF.

V and J are TRBV30 and TRBJ2-4, with TRBD2 as a possible D gene (6 bases). The germline V gene encodes CDR1 GTSNPN and CDR2 SVGIG (reference sequence). V lost 6 bases and J lost 6, with 18 bases in between. The CDR3 has 14 amino acids. The CDR3 nucleotides are TGTGCCTGCAGTTTAGCGGCCTCCACAAACATTCAGTACTTC. Amino acids: CACSLAASTNIQYF. The variable domain in full, with the rest retrieved from reference TRBV30 and TRBJ2-4, is SQTIHQWPATLVQPVGSPLSLECTVEGTSNPNLYWYRQAAGRGLQLLFYSVGIGQISSEVPQNLSASRPQDRQFILSSKKLLLSDSGFYLCACSLAASTNIQYFGAGTRLSVL.

This clone was observed a few times. V usage is TRBV5-4 and J usage is TRBJ1-4; a weak D match, TRBD1 (6 bases). V lost 2 bases to trimming and J lost 8 bases, with 16 bases between them. Germline CDR1 reads SGHNT; CDR2 reads YYREEE (reference sequence). CDR3 length: 15 residues. CDR3 sequence (DNA): TGTGCCAGCAGCTTAGAGACAGGTACCGGGGAAAAACTGTTTTTT. Encoded protein: CASSLETGTGEKLFF.

The rearrangement links TRBV13 to TRBJ2-5; 10 nucleotides agree with TRBD2. The germline V gene encodes CDR1 PRHDT and CDR2 FYEKMQ (reference sequence). Germline trimming cut 0 bases from V and 6 bases from J; bases unmatched to any gene: 4. The CDR3 loop spans 15 amino acids. This CDR3 is CASSLGPSGSQTQYF. In DNA, the CDR3 is TGTGCCAGCAGCTTAGGGCCTAGCGGGAGTCAGACCCAGTACTTC.

This chain connects TRBV5-6 to TRBJ2-7; D perhaps matches TRBD2 (6 bases). The CDR3 has 15 residues. The germline gives CDR1 SGHDT, CDR2 YYEEEE. V was pared by 3 bases and J by 4 bases, with 17 bases between. CDR3 in amino acids: CASSWGTRVGYEQYF. The CDR3 DNA reads as TGTGCCAGCAGCTGGGGGACTCGTGTGGGGTACGAGCAGTACTTC.